This TCR beta chain was obtained from a study of blood T cell dynamics during melanoma immunotherapy. Study overall: Patients with metastatic melanoma got pembrolizumab or nivolumab-ipilimumab as first-line care.

The sample's time point: pre-treatment baseline. Apart from two fast progressors, RECIST 1.1 response was judged 12 weeks post-infusion. V lost 0 bases and J lost 10, with 8 bases in between. The CDR3 has 12 residues. Per the germline V gene, CDR1 is SGHDT and CDR2 is YYEEEE. The assay was immunoSEQ multiplex PCR, and TCRdb's table has in-frame clones only and misses some. The sample consists of about 11,000 clones, just under 85% of them appearing once. The V gene is TRBV5-6, the J gene TRBJ2-1; D not resolved. The sequencing used blood, collected from a patient treated with checkpoint blockade. The sequence was obtained from a human donor with melanoma. DNA of the CDR3: TGTGCCAGCAGCTTGGCCAATAGAGAGCAGTTCTTC. Amino acid sequence: CASSLANREQFF.